This paragraph covers one TCR beta chain sequence. This specimen belongs to a study of blood T cell repertoires in COVID-19. Background on the study: T cells, B-cell-depleted T cells, or PBMCs provided the cDNA or gDNA that served as material.

From germline, CDR1 is SQVTM and CDR2 ANQGSEA. The V end was cut by 7 bases, the J end by 6 bases, with 12 bases between. The length of the CDR3 is 11 residues. The data were produced by immunoSEQ multiplex PCR, yet TCRdb's version contains in-frame clones alone and is incomplete. The sample lists around 150,000 clones, roughly 80% seen once, with over 15% in the top ten. This clonotype was sampled from a man in his fifties with acute or convalescent COVID-19. Sequencing was done on a sample of peripheral blood. The V call is TRBV29-1, the J call TRBJ1-2, with a possible D match to TRBD1 (6 bases). DNA for the CDR3: TGCAGCGCTCGGACAGCTGATGGCTACACCTTC. Residues: CSARTADGYTF.